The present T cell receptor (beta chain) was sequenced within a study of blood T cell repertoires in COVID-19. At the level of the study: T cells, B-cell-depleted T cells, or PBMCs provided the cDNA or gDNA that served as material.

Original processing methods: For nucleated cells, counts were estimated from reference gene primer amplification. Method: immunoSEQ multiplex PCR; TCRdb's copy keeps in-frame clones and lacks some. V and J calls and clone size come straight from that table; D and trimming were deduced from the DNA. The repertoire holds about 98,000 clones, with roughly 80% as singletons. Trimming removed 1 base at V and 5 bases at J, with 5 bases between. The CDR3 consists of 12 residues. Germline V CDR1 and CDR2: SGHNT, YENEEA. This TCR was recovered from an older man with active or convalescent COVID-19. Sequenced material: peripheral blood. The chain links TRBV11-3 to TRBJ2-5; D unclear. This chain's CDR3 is CASSLVQETQYF. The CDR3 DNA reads TGTGCCAGCAGCTTAGTACAGGAGACCCAGTACTTC.